What follows is one TCR beta chain and its context. Its antigen is unknown. Described time point: newly diagnosed GD, antithyroid drugs for less than 3 months. PBMC-derived RNA was used for the TCR library. The sample belongs to a study of regulatory T cells in long-lasting Graves disease. Broader study findings: More public clonotypes were shared by persistent patients (around 2,600) than by new patients (about 1,000).

Building the TCR beta libraries relied on iRepertoire HTBI primers, and CDR3 regions underwent Arm-PCR. TCRdb itself ran the multiplex PCR reads through MiXCR, one entry per CDR3 protein. This sample has around 480,000 distinct CDR3 sequences, with about 15% found just once. With V trimmed by 4 bases and J by 10 bases, 15 bases remained unmatched. Germline CDR1 KGHSH, CDR2 LQKENI. The CDR3 length is 17 residues. The sample was also reused in another study, on T cells in Graves' hyperthyroidism and ophthalmopathy. As that study records: Ophthalmopathy could be told apart from stable hyperthyroidism with a 13 V-J model.

V is TRBV18 and J is TRBJ1-6; TRBD1 agrees at 8 bases. This specimen consisted of peripheral blood mononuclear cells (PBMCs), obtained at new diagnosis, from a patient treated with antithyroid drugs. This sequence originates from a woman aged 35-60 years with Graves disease. The CDR3 nucleotides read TGTGCCAGCTCACTGGGTTCGACAGGGGTGTATTTCTCACCCCTCCACTTT. Amino acids: CASSLGSTGVYFSPLHF.